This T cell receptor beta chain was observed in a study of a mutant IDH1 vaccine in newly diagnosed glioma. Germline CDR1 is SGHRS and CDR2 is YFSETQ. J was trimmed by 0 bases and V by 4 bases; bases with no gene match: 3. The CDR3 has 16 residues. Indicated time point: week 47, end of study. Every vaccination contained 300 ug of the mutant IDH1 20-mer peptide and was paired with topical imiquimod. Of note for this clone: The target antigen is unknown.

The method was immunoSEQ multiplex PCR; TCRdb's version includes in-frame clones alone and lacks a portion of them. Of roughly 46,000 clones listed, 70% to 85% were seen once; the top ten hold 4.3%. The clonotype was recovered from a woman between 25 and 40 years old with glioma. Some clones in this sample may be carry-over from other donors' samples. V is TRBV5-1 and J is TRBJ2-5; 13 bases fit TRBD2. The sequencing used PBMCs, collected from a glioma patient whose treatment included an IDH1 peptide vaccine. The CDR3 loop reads CASSDGTSGNQETQYF. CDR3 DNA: TGCGCCAGCAGCGACGGGACTAGCGGGAACCAAGAGACCCAGTACTTC.